This TCR beta chain stems from a study of blood T cell repertoires in COVID-19. Study background: COVID-19 samples collected from the United States, Italy and Spain covered acute and convalescent phases. From T cells, B-cell-depleted T cells, or PBMCs came the material, which was cDNA or gDNA.

Authors' methods: The assay estimated nucleated cells by amplifying reference gene primers. Generated by immunoSEQ multiplex PCR, the TCRdb table keeps only in-frame clones and is missing some. V, J and clone size are taken as reported in that table, and D and trimming were inferred from the DNA itself. The repertoire holds roughly 110,000 clones, with 60% to 80% as singletons. This CDR3 spans 15 amino acids. Germline trimming cut 5 bases from V and 0 bases from J; bases unmatched to any gene: 1. Germline V gene lookup returns CDR1 MNHNY and CDR2 SVGAGI (reference sequence). The sequencing input was peripheral blood. The clonotype originates from a human donor with acute or convalescent COVID-19. The donor label of this sample is uncertain. J is TRBJ1-4 and V is TRBV6-6; 9 bases fit TRBD1. CDR3 protein: CASSRQGATNEKLFF. The CDR3 DNA is TGTGCCAGCAGTAGACAGGGGGCAACTAATGAAAAACTGTTTTTT.